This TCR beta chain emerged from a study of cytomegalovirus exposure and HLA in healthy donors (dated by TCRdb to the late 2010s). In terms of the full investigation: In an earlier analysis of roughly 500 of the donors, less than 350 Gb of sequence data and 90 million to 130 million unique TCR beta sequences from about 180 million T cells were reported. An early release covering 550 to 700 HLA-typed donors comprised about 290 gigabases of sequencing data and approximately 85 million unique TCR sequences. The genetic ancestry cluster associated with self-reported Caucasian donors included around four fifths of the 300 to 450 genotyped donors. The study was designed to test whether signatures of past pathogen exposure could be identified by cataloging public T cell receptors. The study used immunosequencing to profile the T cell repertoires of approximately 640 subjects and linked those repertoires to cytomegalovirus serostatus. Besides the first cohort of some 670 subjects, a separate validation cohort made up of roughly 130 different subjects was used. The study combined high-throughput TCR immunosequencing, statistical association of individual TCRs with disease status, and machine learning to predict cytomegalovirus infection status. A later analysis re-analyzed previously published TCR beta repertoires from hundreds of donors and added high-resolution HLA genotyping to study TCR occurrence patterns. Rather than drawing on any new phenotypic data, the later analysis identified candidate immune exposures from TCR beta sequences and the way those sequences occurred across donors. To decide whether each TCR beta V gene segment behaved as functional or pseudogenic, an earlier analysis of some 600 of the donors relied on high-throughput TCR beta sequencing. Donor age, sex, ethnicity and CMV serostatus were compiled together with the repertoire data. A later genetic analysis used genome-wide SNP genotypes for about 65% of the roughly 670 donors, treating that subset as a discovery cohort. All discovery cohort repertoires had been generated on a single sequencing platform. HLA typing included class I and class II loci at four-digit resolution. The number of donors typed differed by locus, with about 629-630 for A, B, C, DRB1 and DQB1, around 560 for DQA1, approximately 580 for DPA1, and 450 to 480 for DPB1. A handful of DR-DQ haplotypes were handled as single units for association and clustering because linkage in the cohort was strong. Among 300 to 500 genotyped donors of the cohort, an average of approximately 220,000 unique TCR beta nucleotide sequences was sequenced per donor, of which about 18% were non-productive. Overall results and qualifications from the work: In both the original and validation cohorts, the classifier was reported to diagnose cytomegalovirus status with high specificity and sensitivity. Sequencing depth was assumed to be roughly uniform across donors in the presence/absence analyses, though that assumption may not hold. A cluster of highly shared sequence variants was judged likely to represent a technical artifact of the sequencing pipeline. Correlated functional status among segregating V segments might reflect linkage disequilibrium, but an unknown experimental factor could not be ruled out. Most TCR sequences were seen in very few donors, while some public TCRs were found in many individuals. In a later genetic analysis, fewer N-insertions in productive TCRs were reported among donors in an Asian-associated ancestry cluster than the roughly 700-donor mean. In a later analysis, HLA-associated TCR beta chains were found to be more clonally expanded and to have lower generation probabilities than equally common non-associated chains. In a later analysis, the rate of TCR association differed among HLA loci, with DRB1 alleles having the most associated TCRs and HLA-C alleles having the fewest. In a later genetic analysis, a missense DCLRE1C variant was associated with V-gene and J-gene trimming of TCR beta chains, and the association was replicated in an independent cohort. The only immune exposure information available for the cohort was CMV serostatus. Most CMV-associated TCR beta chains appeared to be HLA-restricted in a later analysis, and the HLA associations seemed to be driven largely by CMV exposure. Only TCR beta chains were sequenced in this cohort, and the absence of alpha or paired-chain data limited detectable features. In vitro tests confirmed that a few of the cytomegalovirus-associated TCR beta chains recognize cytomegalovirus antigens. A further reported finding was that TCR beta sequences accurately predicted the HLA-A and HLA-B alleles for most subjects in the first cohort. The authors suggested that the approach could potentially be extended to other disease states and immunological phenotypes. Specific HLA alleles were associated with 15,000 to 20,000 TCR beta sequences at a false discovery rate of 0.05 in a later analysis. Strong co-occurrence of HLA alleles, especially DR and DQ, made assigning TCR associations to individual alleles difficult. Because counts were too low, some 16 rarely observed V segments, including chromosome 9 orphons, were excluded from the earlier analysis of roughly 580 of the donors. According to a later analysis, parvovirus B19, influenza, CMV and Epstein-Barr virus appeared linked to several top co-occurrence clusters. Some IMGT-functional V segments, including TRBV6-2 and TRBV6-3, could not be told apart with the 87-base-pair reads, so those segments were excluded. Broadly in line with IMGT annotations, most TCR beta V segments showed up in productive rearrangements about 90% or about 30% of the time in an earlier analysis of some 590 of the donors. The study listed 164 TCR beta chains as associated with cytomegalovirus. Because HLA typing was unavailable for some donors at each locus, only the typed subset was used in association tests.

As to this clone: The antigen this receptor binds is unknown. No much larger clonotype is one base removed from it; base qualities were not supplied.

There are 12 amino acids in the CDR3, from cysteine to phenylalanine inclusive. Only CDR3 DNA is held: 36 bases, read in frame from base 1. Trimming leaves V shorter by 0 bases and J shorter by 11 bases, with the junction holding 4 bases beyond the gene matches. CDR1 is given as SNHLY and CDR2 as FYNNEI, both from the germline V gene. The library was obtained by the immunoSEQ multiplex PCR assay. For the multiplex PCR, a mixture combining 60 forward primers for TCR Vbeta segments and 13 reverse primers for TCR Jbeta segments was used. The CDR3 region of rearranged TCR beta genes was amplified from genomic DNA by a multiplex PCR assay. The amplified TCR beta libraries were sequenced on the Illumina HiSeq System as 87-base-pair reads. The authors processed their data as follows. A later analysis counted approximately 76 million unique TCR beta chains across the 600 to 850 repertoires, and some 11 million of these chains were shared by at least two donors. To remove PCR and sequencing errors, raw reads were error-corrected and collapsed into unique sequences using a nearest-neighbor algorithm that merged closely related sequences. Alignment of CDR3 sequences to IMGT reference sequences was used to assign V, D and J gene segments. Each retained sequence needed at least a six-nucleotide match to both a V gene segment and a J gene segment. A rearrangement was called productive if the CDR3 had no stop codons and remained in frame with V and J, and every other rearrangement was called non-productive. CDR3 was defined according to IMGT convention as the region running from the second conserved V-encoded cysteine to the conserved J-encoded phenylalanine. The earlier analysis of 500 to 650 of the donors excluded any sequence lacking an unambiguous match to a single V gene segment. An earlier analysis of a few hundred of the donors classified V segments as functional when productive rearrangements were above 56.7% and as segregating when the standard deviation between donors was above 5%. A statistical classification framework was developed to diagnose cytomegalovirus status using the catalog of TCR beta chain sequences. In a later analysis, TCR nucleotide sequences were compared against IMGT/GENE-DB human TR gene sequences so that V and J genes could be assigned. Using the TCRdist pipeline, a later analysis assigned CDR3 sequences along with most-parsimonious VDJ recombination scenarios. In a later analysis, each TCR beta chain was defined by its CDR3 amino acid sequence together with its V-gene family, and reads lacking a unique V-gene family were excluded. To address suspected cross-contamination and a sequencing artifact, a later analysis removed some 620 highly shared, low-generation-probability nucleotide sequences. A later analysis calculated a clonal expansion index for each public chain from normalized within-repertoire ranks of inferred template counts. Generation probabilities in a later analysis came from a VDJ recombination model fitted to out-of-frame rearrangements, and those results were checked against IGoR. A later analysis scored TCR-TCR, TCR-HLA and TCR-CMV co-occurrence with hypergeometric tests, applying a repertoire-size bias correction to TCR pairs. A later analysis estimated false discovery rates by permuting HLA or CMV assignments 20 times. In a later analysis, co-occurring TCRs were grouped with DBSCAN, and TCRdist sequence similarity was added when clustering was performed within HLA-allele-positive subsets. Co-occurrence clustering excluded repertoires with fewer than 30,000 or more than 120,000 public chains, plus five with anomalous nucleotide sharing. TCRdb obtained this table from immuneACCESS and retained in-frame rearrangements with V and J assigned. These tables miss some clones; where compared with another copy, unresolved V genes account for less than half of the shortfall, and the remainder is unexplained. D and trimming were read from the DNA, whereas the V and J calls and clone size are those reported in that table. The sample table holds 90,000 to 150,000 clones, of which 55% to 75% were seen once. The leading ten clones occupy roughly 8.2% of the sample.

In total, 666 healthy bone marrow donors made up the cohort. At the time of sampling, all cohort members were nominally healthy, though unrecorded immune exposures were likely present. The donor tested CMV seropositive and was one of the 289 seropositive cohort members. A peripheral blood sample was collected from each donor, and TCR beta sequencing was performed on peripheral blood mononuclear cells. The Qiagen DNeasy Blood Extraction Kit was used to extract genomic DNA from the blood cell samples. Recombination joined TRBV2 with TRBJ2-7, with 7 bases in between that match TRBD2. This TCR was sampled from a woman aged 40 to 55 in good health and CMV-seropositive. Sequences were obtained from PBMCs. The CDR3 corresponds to CASSEAGLGEYF. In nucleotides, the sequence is TGTGCCAGCAGTGAAGCTGGACTAGGGGAGTACTTC.